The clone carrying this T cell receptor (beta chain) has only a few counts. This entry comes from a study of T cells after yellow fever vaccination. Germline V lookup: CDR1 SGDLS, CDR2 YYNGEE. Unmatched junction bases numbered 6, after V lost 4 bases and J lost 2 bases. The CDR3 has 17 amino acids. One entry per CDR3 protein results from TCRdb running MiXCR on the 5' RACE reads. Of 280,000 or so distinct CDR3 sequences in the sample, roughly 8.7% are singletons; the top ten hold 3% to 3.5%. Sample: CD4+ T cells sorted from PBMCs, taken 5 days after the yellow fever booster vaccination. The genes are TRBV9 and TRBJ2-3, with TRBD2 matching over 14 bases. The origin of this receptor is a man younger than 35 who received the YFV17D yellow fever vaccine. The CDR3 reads CASSPQGLAGVTDTQYF. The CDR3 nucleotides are TGTGCCAGCAGCCCTCAGGGACTAGCGGGGGTCACAGATACGCAGTATTTT.